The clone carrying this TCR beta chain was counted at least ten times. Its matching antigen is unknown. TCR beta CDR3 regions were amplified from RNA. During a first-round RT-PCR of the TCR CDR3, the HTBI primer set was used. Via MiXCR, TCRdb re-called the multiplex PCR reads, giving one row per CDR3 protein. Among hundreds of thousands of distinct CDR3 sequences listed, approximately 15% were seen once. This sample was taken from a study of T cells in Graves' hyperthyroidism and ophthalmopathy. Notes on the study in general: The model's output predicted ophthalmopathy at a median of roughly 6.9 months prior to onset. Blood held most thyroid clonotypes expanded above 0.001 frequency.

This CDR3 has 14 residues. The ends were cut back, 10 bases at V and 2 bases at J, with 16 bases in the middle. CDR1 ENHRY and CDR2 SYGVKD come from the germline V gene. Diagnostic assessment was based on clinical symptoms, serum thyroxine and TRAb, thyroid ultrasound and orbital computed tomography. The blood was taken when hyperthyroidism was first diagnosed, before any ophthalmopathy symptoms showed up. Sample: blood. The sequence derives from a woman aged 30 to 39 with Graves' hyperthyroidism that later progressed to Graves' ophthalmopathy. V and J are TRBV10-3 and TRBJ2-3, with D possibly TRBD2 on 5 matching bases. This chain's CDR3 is CASYRGSNTDTQYF. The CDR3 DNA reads TGTGCCAGCTACCGCGGGTCGAACACAGATACGCAGTATTTT.